This TCR beta chain derives from a study of T-cell memory formation after mild COVID-19. V was trimmed by 6 bases and J by 5 bases, leaving 16 bases between them. Germline V gives CDR1 SQVTM, CDR2 ANQGSEA. The CDR3 covers 13 residues. Using its own MiXCR run on the 5' RACE reads, TCRdb lists one record per CDR3 protein. The sample contains about 430,000 distinct CDR3 sequences, 20% to 30% of which appear only once. The clonotype originates from an adult woman who had mild COVID-19 (a few samples of this study predate the infection). Cell type and time point are not known. The sample taken for sequencing was PBMCs or a T cell subset sorted from them (not recorded which). V gene TRBV29-1 combines with J gene TRBJ2-5; the D call may be TRBD1 or TRBD2 (5 bases each). The chain's CDR3 is CSVGERGAETQYF. In DNA, the CDR3 is TGCAGCGTGGGGGAGAGGGGCGCGGAGACCCAGTACTTC.